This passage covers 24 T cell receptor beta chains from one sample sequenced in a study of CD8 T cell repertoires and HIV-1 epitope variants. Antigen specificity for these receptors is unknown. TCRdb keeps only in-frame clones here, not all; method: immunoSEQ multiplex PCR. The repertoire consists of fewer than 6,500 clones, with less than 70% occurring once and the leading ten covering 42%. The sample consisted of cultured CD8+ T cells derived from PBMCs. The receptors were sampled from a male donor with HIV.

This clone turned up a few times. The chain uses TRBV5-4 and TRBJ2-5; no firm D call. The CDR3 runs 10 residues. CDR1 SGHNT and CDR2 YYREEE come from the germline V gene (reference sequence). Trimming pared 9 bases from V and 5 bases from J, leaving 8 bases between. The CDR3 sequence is CATPAETQYF. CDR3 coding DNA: TGTGCCACCCCAGCGGAGACCCAGTACTTC.

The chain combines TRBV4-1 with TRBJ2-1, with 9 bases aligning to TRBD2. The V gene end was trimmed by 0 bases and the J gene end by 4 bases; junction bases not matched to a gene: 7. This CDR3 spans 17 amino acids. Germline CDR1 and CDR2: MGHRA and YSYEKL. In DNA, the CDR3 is TGCGCCAGCAGCCAAGACCGCCCTAGCGGGGTTTACAATGAGCAGTTCTTC. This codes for CASSQDRPSGVYNEQFF.

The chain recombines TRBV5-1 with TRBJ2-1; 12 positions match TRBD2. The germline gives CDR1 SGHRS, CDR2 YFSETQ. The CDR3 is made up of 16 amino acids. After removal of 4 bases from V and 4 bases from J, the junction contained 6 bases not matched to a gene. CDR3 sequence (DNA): TGCGCCAGCAGCCCTCGGACTAGCGGGGCTTACAATGAGCAGTTCTTC. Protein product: CASSPRTSGAYNEQFF.

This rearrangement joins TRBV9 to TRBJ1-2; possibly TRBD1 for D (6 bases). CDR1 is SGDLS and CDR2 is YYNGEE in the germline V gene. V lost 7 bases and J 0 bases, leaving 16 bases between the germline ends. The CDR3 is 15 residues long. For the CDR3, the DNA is TGTGCCAGCGCCGGGGGGGCCGGTTCTAACTATGGCTACACCTTC. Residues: CASAGGAGSNYGYTF.

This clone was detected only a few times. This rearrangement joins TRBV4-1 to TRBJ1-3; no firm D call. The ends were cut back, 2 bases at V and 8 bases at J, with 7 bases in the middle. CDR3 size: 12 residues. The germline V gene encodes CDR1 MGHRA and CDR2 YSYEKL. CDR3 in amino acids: CASSQNGDTIYF. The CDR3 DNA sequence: TGCGCCAGCAGCCAAAATGGGGACACCATATATTTT.

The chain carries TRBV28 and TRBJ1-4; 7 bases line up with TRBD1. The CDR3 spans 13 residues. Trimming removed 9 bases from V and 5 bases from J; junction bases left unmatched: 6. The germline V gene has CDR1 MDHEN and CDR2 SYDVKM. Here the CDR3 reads CASFKTGNEKLFF. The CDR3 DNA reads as TGTGCCAGTTTCAAGACAGGGAATGAAAAACTGTTTTTT.

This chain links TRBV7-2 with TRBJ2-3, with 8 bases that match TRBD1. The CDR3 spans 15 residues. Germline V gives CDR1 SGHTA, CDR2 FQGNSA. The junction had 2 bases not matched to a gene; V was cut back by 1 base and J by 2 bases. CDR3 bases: TGTGCCAGCAGCTTAGGGACAGGGAACACAGATACGCAGTATTTT. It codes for CASSLGTGNTDTQYF.

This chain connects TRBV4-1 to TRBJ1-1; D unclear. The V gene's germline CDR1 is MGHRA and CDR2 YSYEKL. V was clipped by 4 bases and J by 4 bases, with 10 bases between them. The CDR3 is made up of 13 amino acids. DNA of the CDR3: TGCGCCAGCAGCCCAGCGGTGACCACTGAAGCTTTCTTT. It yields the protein CASSPAVTTEAFF.

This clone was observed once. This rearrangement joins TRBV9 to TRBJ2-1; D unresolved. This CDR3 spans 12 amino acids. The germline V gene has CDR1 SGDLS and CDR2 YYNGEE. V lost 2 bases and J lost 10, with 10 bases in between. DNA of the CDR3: TGTGCCAGCAGCGTGAACTCAGGAGAGCAGTTCTTC. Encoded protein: CASSVNSGEQFF. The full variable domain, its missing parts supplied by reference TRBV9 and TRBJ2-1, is DSGVTQTPKHLITATGQRVTLRCSPRSGDLSVYWYQQSLDQGLQFLIQYYNGEERAKGNILERFSAQQFPDLHSELNLSSLELGDSALYFCASSVNSGEQFFGPGTRLTVL.

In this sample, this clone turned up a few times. This CDR3 reads CASTKGDDGQNGYTF. CDR3 DNA: TGTGCCAGCACCAAGGGAGACGATGGTCAGAATGGCTACACCTTC. This chain joins TRBV7-8 and TRBJ1-2; D call uncertain. Germline loops: CDR1 SGHVS, CDR2 FQNEAQ. The germline V and J ends were trimmed by 7 bases and 6 bases, with 21 bases remaining between them. The CDR3 is 15 residues long. The full variable domain, in which reference TRBV7-8 and TRBJ1-2 provide the parts outside the CDR3, is GAGVSQSPRYKVAKRGQDVALRCDPISGHVSLFWYQQALGQGPEFLTYFQNEAQLDKSGLPSDRFFAERPEGSVSTLKIQRTQQEDSAVYLCASTKGDDGQNGYTFGSGTRLTVV.

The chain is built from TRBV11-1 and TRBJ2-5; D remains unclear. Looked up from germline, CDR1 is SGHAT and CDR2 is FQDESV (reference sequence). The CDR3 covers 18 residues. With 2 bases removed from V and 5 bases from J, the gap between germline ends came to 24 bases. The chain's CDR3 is CASSLSWSLAGPQETQYF. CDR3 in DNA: TGTGCCAGCAGCTTATCATGGTCCCTGGCAGGCCCCCAGGAGACCCAGTACTTC.

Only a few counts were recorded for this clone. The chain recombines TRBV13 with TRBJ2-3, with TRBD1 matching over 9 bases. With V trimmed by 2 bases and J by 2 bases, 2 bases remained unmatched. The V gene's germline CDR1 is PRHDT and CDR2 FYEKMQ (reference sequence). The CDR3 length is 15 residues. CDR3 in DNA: TGTGCCAGCAGCTTAAGGGACAGGGCCACAGATACGCAGTATTTT. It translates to CASSLRDRATDTQYF. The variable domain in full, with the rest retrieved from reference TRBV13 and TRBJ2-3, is AAGVIQSPRHLIKEKRETATLKCYPIPRHDTVYWYQQGPGQDPQFLISFYEKMQSDKGSIPDRFSAQQFSDYHSELNMSSLELGDSALYFCASSLRDRATDTQYFGPGTRLTVL.

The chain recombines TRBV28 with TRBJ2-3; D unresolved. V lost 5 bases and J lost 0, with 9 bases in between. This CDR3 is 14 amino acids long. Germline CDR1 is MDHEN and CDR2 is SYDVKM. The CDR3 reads CASSHPPSTDTQYF. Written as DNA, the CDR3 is TGTGCCAGCAGTCACCCCCCTAGCACAGATACGCAGTATTTT. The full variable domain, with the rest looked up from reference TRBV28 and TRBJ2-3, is DVKVTQSSRYLVKRTGEKVFLECVQDMDHENMFWYRQDPGLGLRLIYFSYDVKMKEKGDIPEGYSVSREKKERFSLILESASTNQTSMYLCASSHPPSTDTQYFGPGTRLTVL.

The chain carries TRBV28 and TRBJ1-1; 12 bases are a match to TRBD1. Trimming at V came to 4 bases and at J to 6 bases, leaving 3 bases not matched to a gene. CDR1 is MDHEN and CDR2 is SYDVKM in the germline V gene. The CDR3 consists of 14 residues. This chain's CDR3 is CASSYRDRGPEAFF. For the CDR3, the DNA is TGTGCCAGCAGTTACCGGGACAGGGGGCCTGAAGCTTTCTTT.

For the CDR3, the DNA is TGTGCCAGCAGCTTAGGGGGGGCTGGTGATCAGCCCCAGCATTTT. Translated: CASSLGGAGDQPQHF. V gene TRBV7-9 combines with J gene TRBJ1-5; maybe TRBD1 (6 bases). The CDR3 loop spans 15 amino acids. In germline, CDR1 is SEHNR, CDR2 FQNEAQ (reference sequence). Trimming removed 1 base from V and 5 bases from J, with 12 bases in between.

This CDR3 is CASSAGVREVSYEQYF. In DNA form, the CDR3 reads TGTGCCAGCAGTGCGGGAGTGCGGGAGGTATCATACGAGCAGTACTTC. The chain combines TRBV28 with TRBJ2-7; TRBD2 matches 8 bases. CDR1 is MDHEN, CDR2 SYDVKM, per germline. With V trimmed by 5 bases and J by 4 bases, 13 bases remained unmatched. The CDR3 runs to 16 residues.

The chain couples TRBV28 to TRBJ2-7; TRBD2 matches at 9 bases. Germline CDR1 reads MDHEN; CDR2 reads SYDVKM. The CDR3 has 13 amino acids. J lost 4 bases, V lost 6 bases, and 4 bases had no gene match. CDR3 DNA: TGTGCCAGCAGCGCGGGGGGGTTATACGAGCAGTACTTC. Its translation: CASSAGGLYEQYF.

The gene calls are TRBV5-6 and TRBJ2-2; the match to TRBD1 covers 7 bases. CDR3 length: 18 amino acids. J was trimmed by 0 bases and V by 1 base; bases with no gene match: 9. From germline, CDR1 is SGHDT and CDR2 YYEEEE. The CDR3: CASSLLGAGTANTGELFF. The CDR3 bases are TGTGCCAGCAGCTTGTTAGGAGCCGGGACAGCGAACACCGGGGAGCTGTTTTTT.

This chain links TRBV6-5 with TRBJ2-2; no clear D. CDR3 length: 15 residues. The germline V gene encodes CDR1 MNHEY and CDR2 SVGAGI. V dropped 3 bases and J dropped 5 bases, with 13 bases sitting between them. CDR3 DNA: TGTGCCAGCAGTTATGAAGGCCATGCGACCGGGGAGCTGTTTTTT. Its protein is CASSYEGHATGELFF.

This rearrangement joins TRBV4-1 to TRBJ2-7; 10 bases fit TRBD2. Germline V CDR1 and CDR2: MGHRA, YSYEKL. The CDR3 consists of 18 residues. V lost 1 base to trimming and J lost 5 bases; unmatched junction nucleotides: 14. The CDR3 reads CASSQADFLASGSHEQYF. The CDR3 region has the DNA TGCGCCAGCAGCCAAGCAGATTTTTTGGCTAGCGGGAGTCACGAGCAGTACTTC.

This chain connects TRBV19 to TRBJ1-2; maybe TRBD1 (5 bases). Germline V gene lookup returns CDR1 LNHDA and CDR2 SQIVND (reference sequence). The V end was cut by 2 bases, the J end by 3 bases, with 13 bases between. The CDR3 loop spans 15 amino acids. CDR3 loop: CASSISGGRYYGYTF. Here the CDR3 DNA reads TGTGCCAGTAGTATAAGCGGGGGACGCTACTATGGCTACACCTTC.

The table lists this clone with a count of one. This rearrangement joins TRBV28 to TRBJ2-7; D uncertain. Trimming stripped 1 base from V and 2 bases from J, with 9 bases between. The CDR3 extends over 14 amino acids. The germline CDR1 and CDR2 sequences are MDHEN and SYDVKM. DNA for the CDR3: TGTGCCAGCAGTTTATTAGGCCTGACCTACGAGCAGTACTTC. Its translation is CASSLLGLTYEQYF.

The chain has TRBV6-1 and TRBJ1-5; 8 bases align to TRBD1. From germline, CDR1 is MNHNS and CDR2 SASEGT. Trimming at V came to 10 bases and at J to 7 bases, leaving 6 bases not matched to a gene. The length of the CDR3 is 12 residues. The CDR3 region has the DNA TGTGCCACAGGACAGGGCGGCCAGCCCCAGCATTTT. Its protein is CATGQGGQPQHF.

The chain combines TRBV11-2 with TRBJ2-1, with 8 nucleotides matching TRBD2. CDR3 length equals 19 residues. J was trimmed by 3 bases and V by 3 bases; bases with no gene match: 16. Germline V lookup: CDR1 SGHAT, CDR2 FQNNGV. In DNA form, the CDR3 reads TGTGCCAGCAGCTTCCGGGCGGTGCGCCAGCGGGAGAGCTACAATGAGCAGTTCTTC. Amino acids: CASSFRAVRQRESYNEQFF.